Following are 24 T cell receptor beta chains from one sample sequenced in a study of T cell responses to AZD1222 COVID-19 vaccine. TCRdb's copy holds only in-frame clones and misses some; the assay was immunoSEQ multiplex PCR. This table holds around 140,000 clones, around 89% found once. The sequencing used peripheral blood, collected on day 0 of AZD1222 vaccination. Receptor source: an adult in good health.

This chain uses TRBV6-1 with TRBJ1-2, with no clear D. Trimming cost V 2 bases and J 4 bases, with 20 bases left between them. This CDR3 is 17 amino acids long. Germline V gene sequence: CDR1 MNHNS, CDR2 SASEGT. The chain's CDR3 is CASSEFGGVLRSYGYTF. CDR3 sequence (DNA): TGTGCCAGCAGTGAATTCGGCGGGGTCCTTCGCTCCTATGGCTACACCTTC.

The CDR3, as DNA: TGTGCCAGCAGTAGACAGTTTATAAAAAACATTCAGTACTTC. This sequence encodes CASSRQFIKNIQYF. The rearrangement links TRBV2 to TRBJ2-4; TRBD1 is a possible D gene (5 bases). With 5 bases removed from V and 4 bases from J, the gap between germline ends came to 12 bases. The CDR3 is 14 amino acids. Looked up from germline, CDR1 is SNHLY and CDR2 is FYNNEI. The full variable domain, rest sourced from reference TRBV2 and TRBJ2-4, is EPEVTQTPSHQVTQMGQEVILRCVPISNHLYFYWYRQILGQKVEFLVSFYNNEISEKSEIFDDQFSVERPDGSNFTLKIRSTKLEDSAMYFCASSRQFIKNIQYFGAGTRLSVL.

The rearrangement uses TRBV6-4 and TRBJ2-1; D ambiguous. V was pared by 4 bases and J by 0 bases, with 13 bases between. Per the germline V gene, CDR1 is MRHNA and CDR2 is SNTAGT. The CDR3 contains 16 residues. The CDR3 sequence is CASSVRDTSSYNEQFF. The CDR3 nucleotides read TGTGCCAGCAGTGTGCGCGACACGAGCTCCTACAATGAGCAGTTCTTC.

This rearrangement joins TRBV19 to TRBJ2-1; TRBD2 might be the D (5 bases). Germline V gene sequence: CDR1 LNHDA, CDR2 SQIVND (reference sequence). CDR3 length: 14 residues. The V and J ends lost 5 bases and 2 bases respectively, with 10 bases between them. The CDR3, as DNA: TGTGCCAGTAGTCTGGGAGAAACCTACAATGAGCAGTTCTTC. It specifies CASSLGETYNEQFF.

The chain links TRBV11-2 to TRBJ1-1, with unresolved D. The length of the CDR3 is 14 residues. V lost 2 bases and J 1 base, leaving 8 bases between the germline ends. CDR1 is SGHAT, CDR2 FQNNGV, per germline. CDR3 region: CASSLIRGNTEAFF. The CDR3 bases are TGTGCCAGCAGCTTAATACGGGGGAACACTGAAGCTTTCTTT. Together with reference TRBV11-2 and TRBJ1-1, the CDR3 gives the full variable domain: EAGVAQSPRYKIIEKRQSVAFWCNPISGHATLYWYQQILGQGPKLLIQFQNNGVVDDSQLPKDRFSAERLKGVDSTLKIQPAKLEDSAVYLCASSLIRGNTEAFFGQGTRLTVV.

The chain carries TRBV5-1 and TRBJ2-7; D could derive from TRBD1 or TRBD2 (6 bases each). The CDR3 is 17 amino acids. CDR1 SGHRS and CDR2 YFSETQ come from the germline V gene. The germline V and J ends were trimmed by 4 bases and 7 bases, with 27 bases remaining between them. The CDR3 bases are TGCGCCAGCAGCGTAGAAAGACCGGGGGCCATCCCGCGGGAGCAGTACTTC. This translates into CASSVERPGAIPREQYF.

The chain couples TRBV18 to TRBJ1-4; D may be TRBD1 (5 bases). This CDR3 contains 14 residues. In germline, CDR1 is KGHSH, CDR2 LQKENI. Trimming took off 6 bases at V and 0 bases at J, with 8 bases between the two ends. As DNA, the CDR3 is TGTGCCAGCTCCCGGGGGGCAACTAATGAAAAACTGTTTTTT. Amino acids: CASSRGATNEKLFF.

This rearrangement joins TRBV11-2 to TRBJ2-2, with a weak D call TRBD1 (5 bases). Germline values: CDR1 SGHAT, CDR2 FQNNGV. This CDR3 has 14 residues. The V end lost 5 bases, the J end lost 2 bases, and 9 bases lay between the germline ends. CDR3 nucleotide sequence: TGTGCCAGCAGCCTGGACATAAACACCGGGGAGCTGTTTTTT. It codes for CASSLDINTGELFF.

This chain uses TRBV7-3 with TRBJ2-3; D is unclear. CDR3 length: 11 amino acids. V lost 3 bases and J lost 3, with 1 base in between. CDR1 is SGHTA and CDR2 is FQGTGA in the germline V gene. CDR3 sequence reads: CASSLTDTQYF. The CDR3 DNA follows: TGTGCCAGCAGCTTGACAGATACGCAGTATTTT.

The chain links TRBV5-1 to TRBJ2-1, with 13 bases lining up with TRBD2. CDR1 is SGHRS, CDR2 YFSETQ, per germline. V lost 7 bases and J lost 5; bases outside the gene matches: 6. The CDR3 is 15 residues long. CDR3 loop: CASGLTSGRHNEQFF. The CDR3 region has the DNA TGCGCCAGCGGATTGACTAGCGGGAGGCACAATGAGCAGTTCTTC.

The chain links TRBV10-2 to TRBJ2-7; TRBD1 is a possible D gene (6 bases). Trimming shortened V by 3 bases and J by 2 bases, and 11 bases separated the two germline ends. The CDR3 contains 14 residues. Germline CDR1 WSHSY, CDR2 SAAADI. CDR3 sequence: CASSEWDTTYEQYF. In DNA, the CDR3 is TGCGCCAGCAGTGAATGGGACACCACCTACGAGCAGTACTTC.

There are a few counts of this clone. The CDR3 spells CASSPTASGNTIYF. The CDR3 bases are TGCGCCAGCAGCCCGACAGCTTCTGGAAACACCATATATTTT. The J gene is TRBJ1-3, the V gene TRBV5-1; weak D call: TRBD1 (5 bases). The V gene lost 4 bases and the J gene lost 1 base, with 9 bases spanning the gap. The germline CDR1 and CDR2 sequences are SGHRS and YFSETQ. This CDR3 is 14 amino acids long.

The count of this clone is one. CDR3 residues: CASSGGQGNSYEQYF. The CDR3 region has the DNA TGCGCCAGCAGCGGAGGACAGGGGAACAGCTACGAGCAGTACTTC. V is TRBV5-1 and J is TRBJ2-7; the match to TRBD1 covers 9 bases. Trimming at V came to 4 bases and at J to 3 bases, leaving 8 bases not matched to a gene. Germline CDR1 is SGHRS and CDR2 is YFSETQ. The CDR3 runs 15 residues.

This clone has a single count. The genes are TRBV5-5 and TRBJ2-3, with TRBD2 matching 8 bases. CDR1 is SGHKS, CDR2 YYEKEE, per germline (reference sequence). The V segment lost 2 bases and the J segment 5 bases; nucleotides outside the gene matches: 4. The CDR3 contains 14 residues. The DNA of the CDR3 is TGTGCCAGCAGCTTTGAGCGGGAGCAAGATACGCAGTATTTT. Its protein product is CASSFEREQDTQYF.

The chain carries TRBV7-6 and TRBJ2-7, with TRBD2 matching 8 bases. V trimming: 1 base; J trimming: 0 bases; junction bases outside the gene matches: 8. Germline CDR1 and CDR2: SGHVS and FNYEAQ. This CDR3 is built from 17 residues. The CDR3 nucleotides are TGTGCCAGCAGCTTAGTGGCTAGCGGGTCGAGCTCCTACGAGCAGTACTTC. Translation: CASSLVASGSSSYEQYF.

This chain connects TRBV19 to TRBJ1-1; 9 positions agree with TRBD1. Germline CDR1 reads LNHDA; CDR2 reads SQIVND (reference sequence). Trimming took 1 base from V and 5 from J; bases not matched to a gene: 11. The CDR3 has 17 amino acids. The CDR3 nucleotides read TGTGCCAGTAGTATAGTTAGCACAGGGGGCTTATGGACTGAAGCTTTCTTT. It is translated as CASSIVSTGGLWTEAFF.

The chain links TRBV28 to TRBJ1-6, with 7 bases fitting TRBD1. The CDR3 consists of 13 residues. Germline CDR1 is MDHEN and CDR2 is SYDVKM. Trimming cost V 6 bases and J 9 bases; bases outside gene matches: 5. This CDR3 reads CASSDREASPLHF. In nucleotides, the CDR3 is TGTGCCAGCAGCGACAGGGAGGCTTCACCCCTCCACTTT.

The chain combines TRBV16 with TRBJ1-5, with 11 bases aligning to TRBD1. Per the germline V gene, CDR1 is KGHSY and CDR2 is FQNENV. CDR3 length equals 14 residues. Germline trimming cut 2 bases from V and 7 bases from J; bases unmatched to any gene: 1. The CDR3 loop is CASSQGTGGQPQHF. In DNA form, the CDR3 reads TGTGCCAGCAGCCAAGGGACAGGGGGGCAGCCCCAGCATTTT. The variable domain in full, with the rest retrieved from reference TRBV16 and TRBJ1-5, is GEEVAQTPKHLVRGEGQKAKLYCAPIKGHSYVFWYQQVLKNEFKFLISFQNENVFDETGMPKERFSAKCLPNSPCSLEIQATKLEDSAVYFCASSQGTGGQPQHFGDGTRLSIL.

The genes are TRBV7-2 and TRBJ2-6; 7 nucleotides line up with TRBD1. CDR3 size: 17 residues. Germline CDR1 reads SGHTA; CDR2 reads FQGNSA. V lost 4 bases and J lost 0; bases outside the gene matches: 6. The CDR3 here is CASSSTGLGSGANVLTF. The CDR3 DNA sequence: TGTGCCAGCAGCTCGACAGGGCTCGGCTCTGGGGCCAACGTCCTGACTTTC.

This clone was seen only once. The chain combines TRBV5-6 with TRBJ1-2, with D unresolved. The CDR3 loop spans 12 amino acids. The V and J ends lost 0 bases and 6 bases respectively, with 6 bases between them. Germline CDR1 and CDR2: SGHDT and YYEEEE. In DNA form, the CDR3 reads TGTGCCAGCAGCTTGGGTTACCATGGCTACACCTTC. This translates into CASSLGYHGYTF.

CDR3 amino acids: CASSLYGTGGTEAFF. The CDR3 nucleotides read TGCGCCAGCAGCTTGTATGGGACAGGGGGCACTGAAGCTTTCTTT. This chain links TRBV5-1 with TRBJ1-1, with TRBD1 identical over 11 bases. Germline CDR1 is SGHRS and CDR2 is YFSETQ. The CDR3 runs to 15 residues. Unmatched junction bases numbered 3, after V lost 1 base and J lost 4 bases. Full variable domain (rest looked up from reference TRBV5-1 and TRBJ1-1): KAGVTQTPRYLIKTRGQQVTLSCSPISGHRSVSWYQQTPGQGLQFLFEYFSETQRNKGNFPGRFSGRQFSNSRSEMNVSTLELGDSALYLCASSLYGTGGTEAFFGQGTRLTVV.

The V call is TRBV27, the J call TRBJ2-3, with TRBD2 matching over 9 bases. Germline V lookup: CDR1 MNHEY, CDR2 SMNVEV (reference sequence). The CDR3 has 19 residues. The trim removed 3 bases at V and 4 bases at J, leaving 17 bases unmatched. As DNA, the CDR3 is TGTGCCAGCAGTTTTCGTGGGAGGTCGGCTAGCGGGATCCCAGATACGCAGTATTTT. This sequence encodes CASSFRGRSASGIPDTQYF.

This chain links TRBV15 with TRBJ2-7; D uncertain. Germline values: CDR1 LNHNV, CDR2 YYDKDF (reference sequence). The V gene lost 2 bases and the J gene lost 10 bases, with 21 bases spanning the gap. The CDR3 extends over 15 amino acids. The CDR3 sequence: CATSRLKGRSSPQYF. Written as DNA, the CDR3 is TGTGCCACCAGCAGACTTAAAGGAAGATCGTCCCCACAGTACTTC.

The rearrangement joins TRBV19 to TRBJ1-1; D perhaps matches TRBD1 (6 bases). V lost 8 bases and J 11 bases, leaving 27 bases between the germline ends. Germline V gene lookup returns CDR1 LNHDA and CDR2 SQIVND (reference sequence). The CDR3 spans 15 residues. The CDR3 loop is CASRDRGGGQTPAFF. CDR3 sequence (DNA): TGTGCCAGTCGAGACCGTGGGGGCGGCCAAACGCCGGCTTTCTTT.